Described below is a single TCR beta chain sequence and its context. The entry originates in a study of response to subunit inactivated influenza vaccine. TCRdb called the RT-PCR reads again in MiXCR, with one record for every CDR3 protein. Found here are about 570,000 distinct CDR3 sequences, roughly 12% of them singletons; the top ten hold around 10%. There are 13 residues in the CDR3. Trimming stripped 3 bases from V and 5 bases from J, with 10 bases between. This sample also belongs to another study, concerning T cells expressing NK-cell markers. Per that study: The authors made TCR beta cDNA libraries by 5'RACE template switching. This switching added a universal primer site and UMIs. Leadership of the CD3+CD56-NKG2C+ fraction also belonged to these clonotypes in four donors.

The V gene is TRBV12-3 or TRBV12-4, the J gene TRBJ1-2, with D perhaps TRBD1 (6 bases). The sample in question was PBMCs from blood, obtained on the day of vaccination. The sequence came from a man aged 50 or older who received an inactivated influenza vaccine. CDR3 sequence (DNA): TGTGCCAGCAGTTTCGGGGGCGAATATGGCTACACCTTC. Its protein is CASSFGGEYGYTF.